This entry features one TCR beta chain sequence. Antigen unknown. Unique molecular identifiers tagged the TCRbeta library. TCRdb fed the PCR reads into MiXCR, producing one record per CDR3 protein. The sample shows approximately 980,000 distinct CDR3 sequences, roughly 29% of them seen only once. This sample was included in a study of T-cell reconstitution after alpha-beta-depleted transplantation in children. The V end lost 0 bases, the J end lost 5 bases, and 19 bases lay between the germline ends. This CDR3 is 17 amino acids long. Germline assignment: CDR1 LGHDT and CDR2 YNNKEL (reference sequence). Study conclusions and caveats: Expanded clones from the graft, numbering several hundred, reportedly supplied alpha-beta T cells about two months after transplant. From surviving recipient T cells and thymic progenitors came the high day-60 TCRbeta diversity observed in some patients. One year post-transplant, T-cell counts and diversity were largely derived from T cells produced anew.

This clonotype was sampled from a boy under two years old who had a stem cell transplant for SCID, so the T cells may come from the graft donor. The chain links TRBV3-1 to TRBJ2-5; D is perhaps TRBD2 (5 bases). The material sequenced was PBMCs, mostly from graft donor cells, taken 360 days after TCRalphabeta/CD19-depleted stem cell transplant. The CDR3 loop reads CASSQDGISGTRETQYF. Here the CDR3 DNA reads TGTGCCAGCAGCCAAGATGGCATCAGCGGTACGAGGGAGACCCAGTACTTC.